The 5 T cell receptor beta chains reported below all come from one sample, sequenced in a study of cytomegalovirus exposure and HLA in healthy donors. Amplification used 60 Vbeta primers and 13 Jbeta primers. TCRdb's table, derived via immunoSEQ multiplex PCR, lists solely in-frame clones and lacks some. The data show 150,000 to 200,000 clones, with roughly 88% seen just once and approximately 1.5% held by the top ten. What was sequenced was PBMCs. The receptors originated from a woman between 18 and 29 years old in good health and CMV-seronegative.

The rearrangement joins TRBV5-6 to TRBJ1-5; D not certain. The germline V and J ends were trimmed by 2 bases and 0 bases, with 6 bases remaining between them. From germline, CDR1 is SGHDT and CDR2 YYEEEE. The CDR3 length is 14 residues. The CDR3 spells CASSLMSSNQPQHF. CDR3 coding DNA: TGTGCCAGCAGCTTAATGAGTAGCAATCAGCCCCAGCATTTT.

This chain joins TRBV15 and TRBJ2-7; D possibly corresponds to TRBD2 (6 bases). The CDR3 consists of 16 residues. From germline, CDR1 is LNHNV and CDR2 YYDKDF (reference sequence). With 0 bases removed from V and 4 bases from J, the gap between germline ends came to 16 bases. CDR3 sequence reads: CATSRDWVLGGYEQYF. CDR3 bases: TGTGCCACCAGCAGAGATTGGGTTCTCGGGGGTTACGAGCAGTACTTC.

The V call is TRBV5-1, the J call TRBJ2-5; 9 bases are a match to TRBD1. CDR1 and CDR2 (germline): SGHRS, YFSETQ. The V gene end was trimmed by 2 bases and the J gene end by 2 bases; junction bases not matched to a gene: 4. The CDR3 runs 15 residues. CDR3: CASSLQGAKQETQYF. Written as DNA, the CDR3 is TGCGCCAGCAGCTTACAGGGGGCGAAACAAGAGACCCAGTACTTC.

The CDR3 DNA reads TGTGCCAGCAGCAGACGAAGACAAGCCTACGAGCAGTACTTC. Protein sequence: CASSRRRQAYEQYF. The chain uses TRBV5-4 and TRBJ2-7; D is undetermined. V was pared by 4 bases and J by 2 bases, with 13 bases between. The CDR3 extends over 14 amino acids. CDR1 and CDR2 from the germline V gene are SGHNT and YYREEE (reference sequence).

The sample holds one count of this clone. The CDR3 loop is CASSLDGEAFF. The CDR3, as DNA: TGTGCCAGCAGCTTAGACGGTGAAGCTTTCTTT. The chain employs TRBV11-3 and TRBJ1-1, with D hard to call. The CDR3 has 11 residues. The germline V and J ends were trimmed by 0 bases and 7 bases, with 3 bases remaining between them. Germline V gene data show CDR1 as SGHNT and CDR2 as YENEEA.